This entry is about one T cell receptor beta chain. Its antigen remains undetermined. Libraries were prepared through 5' RACE. For each TCR library, 3,000 to 4,000 ng of total RNA was used. For each sample, cDNA synthesis was carried out in eight separate reactions using SMARTScribe reverse transcriptase. During cDNA synthesis, unique molecular identifiers containing a 6-nucleotide sample barcode were introduced by template switching. Amplification of TCRalpha and TCRbeta cDNA involved two nested PCRs of approximately 17 and 9 cycles, and each PCR was followed by bead purification. Before amplification, the cDNA was treated with uracil DNA-glycosylase and purified using the QIAquick PCR purification kit. In the second PCR, Illumina TruSeq-compatible adapters and sample-specific barcodes were added. Library quality and concentration were checked on TapeStation and Qubit, and libraries were pooled at roughly 5 ng each. Sequencing of the pooled libraries was done on an Illumina HiSeq2500 single-index Rapid Run using custom sequencing primers and 2 x 100 bp reads. The paper's data handling went like this. MiGEC version 1.2.6 was used for UMI-based consensus assembly to correct PCR and sequencing errors. MiXCR version 2.1.1 was used to carry out V(D)J alignment, clonotype assembly and CDR3 extraction. Gene usage, clonotype sharing and MAIT/NKT TCR abundance were normalised by analysing the top 1000, 10 000 and 20 000 clonotypes per sample. Diversity was computed as the inverse Simpson index with the vegan R package after downsampling to 27 000 UMIs. Paired Mann-Whitney U tests on discordant twin pairs were used, with Benjamini-Hochberg multiple-testing correction. TCRdb reprocessed the reads, reporting each CDR3 protein sequence once and no DNA. The V and J calls and clone size are TCRdb's, not the authors'. The sample's table covers 310,000 or so distinct CDR3 sequences. Under 2.5% of the sample rests with the top ten.

The data are from a study of monozygotic twins with inflammatory bowel disease (dated by TCRdb to the late 2010s). Regarding the complete study: A total of some 28 monozygotic twin pairs were included in the full study, comprising nine German pairs (four IBD-concordant, five IBD-discordant) and 19 IBD-discordant Danish pairs. Within discordant pairs, disease-associated traits were sought mainly by comparing IBD patients with their genetically identical healthy co-twins. Each individual had, on average, about 151 000 unique TCRalpha sequences and 181 000 unique TCRbeta sequences available for analysis. Results and caveats for the whole study, not just this receptor: Repertoire similarity did not differ between concordant and discordant twins, possibly due to limited statistical power. Because patients received different immunosuppressive treatments, the repertoires may have picked up extra background noise and variability between individuals. Different T cell subtypes could not be distinguished in the analysis. Compared with healthy twins, IBD patients shared fewer clonotypes with other individuals, and the difference was most pronounced in patients with signs of disease activity. No single strong signal or clonotype linked to IBD turned up in the results, so the idea that one exists was not supported. A decrease in TCRbeta repertoire diversity, as measured by inverse Simpson index, was observed in IBD patients compared with their healthy co-twins.

CDR1 and CDR2 are read off the germline V gene as SGDLS and YYNGEE. The CDR3 runs 15 amino acids, cysteine and phenylalanine included. DNA for this receptor is not on file. From each donor, a roughly 2.5 ml peripheral blood sample was collected into PAXgene tubes and stored at -80 degrees C. Without T cell sorting, total RNA was isolated from whole blood using the PAXgene blood miRNA kit on an automated QIAcube. Peripheral blood from monozygotic twin pairs concordant or discordant for inflammatory bowel disease was subjected to deep TCRalpha and TCRbeta repertoire profiling with unique molecular barcoding. For every twin pair, smoking habits were documented, and each individual was categorised as a current, former or never smoker.

This sequence was found in a human donor with ulcerative colitis or Crohn's disease, or a healthy co-twin of an affected twin (not recorded which). This chain is built from TRBV9 and TRBJ2-1; TCRdb's D call, TRBD1, is unchecked because there is no DNA. The sequencing input was blood. The encoded CDR3 is CASSATGSSYNEQFF.